The clone carrying this TCR beta chain has ten or more counts. Its antigen is still unknown. This sample is drawn from a study of human T cells and chemical hapten exposure. The overall study: All through the roughly 25-week study, the scalp of each patient received diphenylcyclopropenone doses weekly. Patients having alopecia areata, totalis or universalis were mostly female.

Findings of the study overall: Following DPC sensitization, TCRs present above 1 in 1000 frequency showed no change. Patch test scores rose with PT1 expanded TCR counts, a positive correlation.

Regarding time point: patch test 2, 6 weeks after DPC sensitization. The sample's treatment: therapeutic diphenylcyclopropenone sensitization with weekly scalp DPC. This CDR3 contains 22 residues. V was pared by 5 bases and J by 0 bases, with 29 bases between. In germline, CDR1 is MNHEY, CDR2 SVGEGT. TCRdb analysed the RACE reads with MiXCR anew, one entry per CDR3 protein. The table has hundreds of thousands of distinct CDR3 sequences, more than 5% seen once; the top ten hold around 5.8%. The rearrangement joins TRBV6-2 or TRBV6-3 to TRBJ2-6, with D possibly matching TRBD2 (6 bases). This TCR derives from a woman aged 18 to 35 with alopecia areata. Some clones in this sample may be carry-over from other donors' samples. The sample was whole blood, taken in connection with sensitization to the hapten diphenylcyclopropenone (DPC). This CDR3 reads CASSTRWEAWLPSNSGANVLTF. DNA for the CDR3: TGTGCCAGCAGTACTAGATGGGAGGCATGGCTTCCGTCAAACTCTGGGGCCAACGTCCTGACTTTC.